These T cell receptor beta chains were read from a single sample in a study of blood T cell repertoires in COVID-19. Assay: immunoSEQ multiplex PCR; the TCRdb copy retains only in-frame clones and omits some. The sample shows around 130,000 clones, approximately 85% of them seen only once. Sequences were obtained from peripheral blood. All receptors derive from a human donor in a cohort sampled during active COVID-19. Both conserved end residues are trimmed from each CDR3. The order of the fields is V gene, J gene, CDR3 protein.

V gene: TRBV4-3
J gene: TRBJ2-5
CDR3 protein: ASSQGPGTQETQY

V gene: TRBV19
J gene: TRBJ2-1
CDR3 protein: ASSMDGRAEQF

V gene: TRBV5-1
J gene: TRBJ2-5
CDR3 protein: ASSLASGGAETQY

V gene: TRBV6-6
J gene: TRBJ2-1
CDR3 protein: ASSYGLPPLNEQF

V gene: TRBV5-1
J gene: TRBJ1-2
CDR3 protein: ASSLAGEGGYT

V gene: TRBV3-1/TRBV3-2
J gene: TRBJ2-2
CDR3 protein: ASSQGGGAAGELF

V gene: TRBV28
J gene: TRBJ1-5
CDR3 protein: ASSAHGTGGGNQPQH

V gene: TRBV28
J gene: TRBJ2-7
CDR3 protein: ASRWEQGGFYEQY

V gene: TRBV9
J gene: TRBJ2-6
CDR3 protein: ASSPNLRVEANVLT

V gene: TRBV6-2/TRBV6-3
J gene: TRBJ2-3
CDR3 protein: ASSPLTGGPRATDTQY

V gene: TRBV24-1
J gene: TRBJ1-2
CDR3 protein: ATSDASETGVGGYT

V gene: TRBV18
J gene: TRBJ2-1
CDR3 protein: ASSFAGTGAYNEQF

V gene: TRBV5-3
J gene: TRBJ1-2
CDR3 protein: APGGGGYGYT

V gene: TRBV5-1
J gene: TRBJ2-5
CDR3 protein: ASSLMGSGGAETQY

V gene: TRBV19
J gene: TRBJ2-6
CDR3 protein: ASSTAGVFSGANVLT

V gene: TRBV4-1
J gene: TRBJ2-7
CDR3 protein: ASSQGGEDYEQY

V gene: TRBV11-2
J gene: TRBJ1-6
CDR3 protein: ASSLVAGQGRSPLH

V gene: TRBV27
J gene: TRBJ1-1
CDR3 protein: ASSLAGTANTEAF

V gene: TRBV6-6
J gene: TRBJ2-7
CDR3 protein: ASTRQGGPYEQY

V gene: TRBV5-4
J gene: TRBJ2-1
CDR3 protein: ASSLDSSLAYNEQF

V gene: TRBV7-8
J gene: TRBJ1-4
CDR3 protein: ASSLGGINEKLF

V gene: TRBV3-1/TRBV3-2
J gene: TRBJ2-1
CDR3 protein: ASSQEGGPGNEQF

V gene: TRBV5-5
J gene: TRBJ1-1
CDR3 protein: ASSLGVADTEAF

V gene: TRBV29-1
J gene: TRBJ2-1
CDR3 protein: SVGGGQVSSYNEQF

V gene: TRBV27
J gene: TRBJ2-3
CDR3 protein: ASSWTGGADTQY

V gene: TRBV7-2
J gene: TRBJ1-1
CDR3 protein: ASSFYRADTEAF

V gene: TRBV11-2
J gene: TRBJ1-1
CDR3 protein: ASSPGRGPRWNTEAF